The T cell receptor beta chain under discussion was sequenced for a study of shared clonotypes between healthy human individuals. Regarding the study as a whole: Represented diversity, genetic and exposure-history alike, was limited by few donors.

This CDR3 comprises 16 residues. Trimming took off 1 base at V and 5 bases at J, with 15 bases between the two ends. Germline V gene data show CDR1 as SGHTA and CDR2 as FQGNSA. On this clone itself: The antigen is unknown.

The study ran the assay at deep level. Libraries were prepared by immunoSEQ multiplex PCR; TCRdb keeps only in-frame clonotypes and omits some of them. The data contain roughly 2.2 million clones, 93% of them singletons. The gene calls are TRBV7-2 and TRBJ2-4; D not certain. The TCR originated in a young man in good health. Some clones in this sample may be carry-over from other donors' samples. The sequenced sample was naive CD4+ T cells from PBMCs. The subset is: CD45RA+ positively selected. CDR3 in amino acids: CASSLEFLPSQNIQYF. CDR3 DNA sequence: TGTGCCAGCAGCTTAGAATTTCTTCCCTCCCAAAACATTCAGTACTTC.